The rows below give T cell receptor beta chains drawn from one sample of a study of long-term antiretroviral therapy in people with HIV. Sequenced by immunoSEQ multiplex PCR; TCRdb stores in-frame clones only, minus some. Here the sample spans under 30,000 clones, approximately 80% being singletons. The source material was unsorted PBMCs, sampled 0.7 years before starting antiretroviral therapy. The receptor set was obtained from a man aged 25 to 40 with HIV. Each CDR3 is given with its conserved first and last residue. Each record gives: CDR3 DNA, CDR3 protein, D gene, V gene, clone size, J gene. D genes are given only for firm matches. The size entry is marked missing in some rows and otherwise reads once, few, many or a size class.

cdr3_nt: TGTGCCAGCAGTGGACAGAACTATAATTCACCCCTCCACTTT; cdr3_aa: CASSGQNYNSPLHF; d_call: .; v_call: TRBV2; clone_size: .; j_call: TRBJ1-6
cdr3_nt: TGTGCCAGTTTTTTTGCGGGTAGCTCCTACAATGAGCAGTTCTTC; cdr3_aa: CASFFAGSSYNEQFF; d_call: .; v_call: TRBV2; clone_size: .; j_call: TRBJ2-1
cdr3_nt: TGTGCCAGCTCACCAGAACCGGGACTAGCGCTCCTTGAGCAGTTCTTC; cdr3_aa: CASSPEPGLALLEQFF; d_call: TRBD2; v_call: TRBV18; clone_size: .; j_call: TRBJ2-1
cdr3_nt: TGTGCCAGCAGTTTAGGGACAAACTACGAGCAGTACTTC; cdr3_aa: CASSLGTNYEQYF; d_call: .; v_call: TRBV5-6; clone_size: .; j_call: TRBJ2-7
cdr3_nt: TGTGCCAGCAGCACTTCCTGGGGCGGGGGAACTAACACCGGGGAGCTGTTTTTT; cdr3_aa: CASSTSWGGGTNTGELFF; d_call: TRBD2; v_call: TRBV27; clone_size: few; j_call: TRBJ2-2
cdr3_nt: TGTGCCAGCTCACCACCGGCCACAGAGACCCAGTACTTC; cdr3_aa: CASSPPATETQYF; d_call: .; v_call: TRBV18; clone_size: once; j_call: TRBJ2-5
cdr3_nt: TGCGCCAGCAGCTTGGATGGTCAGTACGAGCAGTACTTC; cdr3_aa: CASSLDGQYEQYF; d_call: .; v_call: TRBV5-1; clone_size: .; j_call: TRBJ2-7
cdr3_nt: TGTGCCAGCAGTGCAAGCCTAGCGGGGGCCCCTGGGGGGACCCAGTACTTC; cdr3_aa: CASSASLAGAPGGTQYF; d_call: TRBD2; v_call: TRBV4-2; clone_size: .; j_call: TRBJ2-5
cdr3_nt: TGTGCCAGCAGCTCCCTGTCGACAGGGAAGTATGGCTACACCTTC; cdr3_aa: CASSSLSTGKYGYTF; d_call: TRBD1; v_call: TRBV7-2; clone_size: few; j_call: TRBJ1-2
cdr3_nt: TGTGCCAGCAGCTTACAGCCTGTTGAGACCCAGTACTTC; cdr3_aa: CASSLQPVETQYF; d_call: .; v_call: TRBV11-2; clone_size: .; j_call: TRBJ2-5
cdr3_nt: TGTGCCAGCAGTTATGTCCCCCCCCCACATGAGCAGTTCTTC; cdr3_aa: CASSYVPPPHEQFF; d_call: .; v_call: TRBV6-5; clone_size: .; j_call: TRBJ2-1
cdr3_nt: TGTGCCAGCAGTGGATCCGGGCCTCGGGGTGGCTACACCTTC; cdr3_aa: CASSGSGPRGGYTF; d_call: .; v_call: TRBV27; clone_size: .; j_call: TRBJ1-2
cdr3_nt: TGTGCCAGCAGTTACCGTACGCAGGGGTCACCCCTCCACTTT; cdr3_aa: CASSYRTQGSPLHF; d_call: .; v_call: TRBV6-5; clone_size: .; j_call: TRBJ1-6
cdr3_nt: TGCGCCAGCAGCTCTCGGCCTACAGGAGAGTCCTACAATGAGCAGTTCTTC; cdr3_aa: CASSSRPTGESYNEQFF; d_call: .; v_call: TRBV5-1; clone_size: .; j_call: TRBJ2-1
cdr3_nt: TGTGCCAGCAGCCCGCAGTTTCAGGCGCGACCGGACTACGAGCAGTACTTC; cdr3_aa: CASSPQFQARPDYEQYF; d_call: .; v_call: TRBV5-6; clone_size: .; j_call: TRBJ2-7
cdr3_nt: TGTGCCAGCAGCTCGGACAGGGGGTATGAAGATACGCAGTATTTT; cdr3_aa: CASSSDRGYEDTQYF; d_call: TRBD1; v_call: TRBV7-9; clone_size: .; j_call: TRBJ2-3
cdr3_nt: TGTGCCAGCAGCTTGGGCGGGGCTGACTATGGCTACACCTTC; cdr3_aa: CASSLGGADYGYTF; d_call: .; v_call: TRBV5-4; clone_size: few; j_call: TRBJ1-2
cdr3_nt: TGTGCCAGTAGGCTCAGTGGGGCAGGGGTCCAGTCTAACTATGGCTACACCTTC; cdr3_aa: CASRLSGAGVQSNYGYTF; d_call: .; v_call: TRBV19; clone_size: .; j_call: TRBJ1-2
cdr3_nt: TGTGCCAGCAGCCATCCGTCAGGACGGTCCACTGAAGCTTTCTTT; cdr3_aa: CASSHPSGRSTEAFF; d_call: .; v_call: TRBV11-2; clone_size: .; j_call: TRBJ1-1
cdr3_nt: TGTGCCAGCAGCTCCCACGTCTACGAGCAGTACTTC; cdr3_aa: CASSSHVYEQYF; d_call: .; v_call: TRBV7-4; clone_size: .; j_call: TRBJ2-7
cdr3_nt: TGTGCCAGCAGCTTGGTAGCGGGTGGCAATGAGCAGTTCTTC; cdr3_aa: CASSLVAGGNEQFF; d_call: TRBD2; v_call: TRBV5-8; clone_size: .; j_call: TRBJ2-1
cdr3_nt: TGTGCCAGCAGCCTCGGGGCCTTACACCTCTACACCTTC; cdr3_aa: CASSLGALHLYTF; d_call: .; v_call: TRBV5-6; clone_size: .; j_call: TRBJ1-2
cdr3_nt: TGTGCCAGCAGCGTCGCTTGGACAGTTTTAGAACCGGCGGGGGAGCTGTTTTTT; cdr3_aa: CASSVAWTVLEPAGELFF; d_call: .; v_call: TRBV9; clone_size: .; j_call: TRBJ2-2
cdr3_nt: TGTGCCAGCAGTGAAAGGGGCGGTTCCTATAATTCACCCCTCCACTTT; cdr3_aa: CASSERGGSYNSPLHF; d_call: .; v_call: TRBV2; clone_size: once; j_call: TRBJ1-6
cdr3_nt: TGTGCCAGCAGCACACCGACAGGAGAGCAGTACTTC; cdr3_aa: CASSTPTGEQYF; d_call: .; v_call: TRBV6-6; clone_size: .; j_call: TRBJ2-7
cdr3_nt: TGTGCCAGCAGCCGCGTGCAGGACCTAAAAGCTTTCTTT; cdr3_aa: CASSRVQDLKAFF; d_call: .; v_call: TRBV7-9; clone_size: few; j_call: TRBJ1-1
cdr3_nt: TGTGCCAGCAGCTTAGGACAGGGTCTGACTAATGAAAAACTGTTTTTT; cdr3_aa: CASSLGQGLTNEKLFF; d_call: .; v_call: TRBV13; clone_size: .; j_call: TRBJ1-4
cdr3_nt: TGTGCCTGGAGTGTACGTGGGGACTTCTCCTACGAGCAGTACTTC; cdr3_aa: CAWSVRGDFSYEQYF; d_call: .; v_call: TRBV30; clone_size: .; j_call: TRBJ2-7
cdr3_nt: TGTGCCAGCAGCTTATTCCCGGGAGACACTGAAGCTTTCTTT; cdr3_aa: CASSLFPGDTEAFF; d_call: .; v_call: TRBV7-6; clone_size: .; j_call: TRBJ1-1
cdr3_nt: TGCGCCAGCACCACCCTGGGCCAAGAGACCCAGTACTTC; cdr3_aa: CASTTLGQETQYF; d_call: .; v_call: TRBV5-1; clone_size: .; j_call: TRBJ2-5
cdr3_nt: TGCGCCAGCAGCACCAAAATGGGAGGTGAGCAGTACTTC; cdr3_aa: CASSTKMGGEQYF; d_call: .; v_call: TRBV5-1; clone_size: .; j_call: TRBJ2-7
cdr3_nt: TGTGCCAGCAGTTACTACAGGACTAACTATGGCTACACCTTC; cdr3_aa: CASSYYRTNYGYTF; d_call: .; v_call: TRBV6-6; clone_size: .; j_call: TRBJ1-2
cdr3_nt: TGTGCCAGTCTCCGCTGGTTACAAGAGACCCAGTACTTC; cdr3_aa: CASLRWLQETQYF; d_call: .; v_call: TRBV2; clone_size: once; j_call: TRBJ2-5
cdr3_nt: TGTGCCAGCAGTCCAGGGACTAGCTTCATAATGAATGAGCAGTTCTTC; cdr3_aa: CASSPGTSFIMNEQFF; d_call: TRBD2; v_call: TRBV9; clone_size: .; j_call: TRBJ2-1
cdr3_nt: TGCGCCAGCAGCCTGGGACCTTATCAGCCCCAGCATTTT; cdr3_aa: CASSLGPYQPQHF; d_call: .; v_call: TRBV5-1; clone_size: .; j_call: TRBJ1-5
cdr3_nt: TGTGCCACCAGCAGAGATCAGCCTAGAGGCGAGCAGTACTTC; cdr3_aa: CATSRDQPRGEQYF; d_call: .; v_call: TRBV15; clone_size: .; j_call: TRBJ2-7
cdr3_nt: TGTGCCAGCAGTTACAGTATTAGTTCGGTAGGCGAGCAGTTCTTC; cdr3_aa: CASSYSISSVGEQFF; d_call: .; v_call: TRBV6-5; clone_size: .; j_call: TRBJ2-1
cdr3_nt: TGTGCCAGCAGCCCGCCAGGGAGGGCAGATACGCAGTATTTT; cdr3_aa: CASSPPGRADTQYF; d_call: TRBD2; v_call: TRBV7-8; clone_size: .; j_call: TRBJ2-3
cdr3_nt: TGCAGCGCTCCGGGCCCCGGGGGCACTAATGAAAAACTGTTTTTT; cdr3_aa: CSAPGPGGTNEKLFF; d_call: .; v_call: TRBV29-1; clone_size: few; j_call: TRBJ1-4
cdr3_nt: TGCGCCAGCAGCGTCTCGGGGGGAGGGCCCGGGGAGACCCAGTACTTC; cdr3_aa: CASSVSGGGPGETQYF; d_call: TRBD2; v_call: TRBV5-1; clone_size: .; j_call: TRBJ2-5
cdr3_nt: TGCGCCAGCAGAGTTACTGAGAGCTATGGCTACACCTTC; cdr3_aa: CASRVTESYGYTF; d_call: .; v_call: TRBV5-1; clone_size: .; j_call: TRBJ1-2
cdr3_nt: TGTGCCAGCAGCTCCGGGACAGGGGTCGGTGAAGCTTTCTTT; cdr3_aa: CASSSGTGVGEAFF; d_call: TRBD1; v_call: TRBV7-2; clone_size: .; j_call: TRBJ1-1
cdr3_nt: TGTGCCAGCAGCTTAGTACAGGGGATAGGCACTGAAGCTTTCTTT; cdr3_aa: CASSLVQGIGTEAFF; d_call: TRBD1; v_call: TRBV11-2; clone_size: .; j_call: TRBJ1-1
cdr3_nt: TGCGCCAGCAAGAGGGGACAGGCGAACACTGAAGCTTTCTTT; cdr3_aa: CASKRGQANTEAFF; d_call: TRBD1; v_call: TRBV5-1; clone_size: .; j_call: TRBJ1-1
cdr3_nt: TGTGCCAGCAGCCTCCGGGACGGACCTACTAACTATGGCTACACCTTC; cdr3_aa: CASSLRDGPTNYGYTF; d_call: .; v_call: TRBV6-6; clone_size: .; j_call: TRBJ1-2